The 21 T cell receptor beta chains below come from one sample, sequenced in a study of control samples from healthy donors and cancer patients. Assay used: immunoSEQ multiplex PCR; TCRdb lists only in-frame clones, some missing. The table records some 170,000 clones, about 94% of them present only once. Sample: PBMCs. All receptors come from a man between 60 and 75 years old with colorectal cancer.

The CDR3 here is CASSLNGNSPLHF. CDR3 DNA: TGTGCCAGCAGCTTAAATGGAAATTCACCCCTCCACTTT. The V gene is TRBV11-3, the J gene TRBJ1-6; no reliable D call. This CDR3 region has 13 residues. From germline, CDR1 is SGHNT and CDR2 YENEEA. The V end was cut by 2 bases, the J end by 7 bases, with 6 bases between.

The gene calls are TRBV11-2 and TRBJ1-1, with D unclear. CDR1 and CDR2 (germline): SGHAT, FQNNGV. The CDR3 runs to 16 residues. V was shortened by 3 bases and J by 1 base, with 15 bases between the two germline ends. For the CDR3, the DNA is TGTGCCAGCAGCTTGGCTAATGGAGGGCAGAACACTGAAGCTTTCTTT. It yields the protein CASSLANGGQNTEAFF.

The CDR3: CASSRDHAGEQYF. CDR3 coding DNA: TGTGCCAGCAGCAGGGACCACGCAGGGGAGCAGTACTTC. The genes are TRBV13 and TRBJ2-7; D is possibly TRBD1 or TRBD2 (5 bases each). The CDR3 is made up of 13 amino acids. The V gene's germline CDR1 is PRHDT and CDR2 FYEKMQ (reference sequence). Trimming removed 5 bases from V and 7 bases from J, with 15 bases in between.

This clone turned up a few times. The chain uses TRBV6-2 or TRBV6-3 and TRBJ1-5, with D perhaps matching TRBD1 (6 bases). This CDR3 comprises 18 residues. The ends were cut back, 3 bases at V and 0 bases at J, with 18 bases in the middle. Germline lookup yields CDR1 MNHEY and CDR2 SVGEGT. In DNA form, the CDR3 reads TGTGCCAGCAGTTATCTACTACAGGGACGGGGTAGCAATCAGCCCCAGCATTTT. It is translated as CASSYLLQGRGSNQPQHF.

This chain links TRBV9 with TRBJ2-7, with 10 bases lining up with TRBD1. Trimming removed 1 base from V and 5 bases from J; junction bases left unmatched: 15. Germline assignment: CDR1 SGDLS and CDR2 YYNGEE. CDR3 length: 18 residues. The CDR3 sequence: CASSVRPGQGRGQDEQYF. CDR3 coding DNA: TGTGCCAGCAGCGTAAGACCGGGACAGGGGAGGGGCCAGGACGAGCAGTACTTC.

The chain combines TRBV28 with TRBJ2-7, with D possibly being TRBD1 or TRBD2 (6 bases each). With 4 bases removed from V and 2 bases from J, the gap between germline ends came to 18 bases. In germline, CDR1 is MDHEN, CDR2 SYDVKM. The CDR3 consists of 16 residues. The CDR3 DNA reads TGTGCCAGCAGTTCCACGGGGGCAGGGCCCCCCTACGAGCAGTACTTC. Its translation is CASSSTGAGPPYEQYF.

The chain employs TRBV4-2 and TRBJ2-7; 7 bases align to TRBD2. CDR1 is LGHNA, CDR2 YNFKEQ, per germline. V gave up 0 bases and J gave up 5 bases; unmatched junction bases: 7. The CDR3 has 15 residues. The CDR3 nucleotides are TGTGCCAGCAGCCAAGATAGGCTAGCGGCCCACGAGCAGTACTTC. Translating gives CASSQDRLAAHEQYF.

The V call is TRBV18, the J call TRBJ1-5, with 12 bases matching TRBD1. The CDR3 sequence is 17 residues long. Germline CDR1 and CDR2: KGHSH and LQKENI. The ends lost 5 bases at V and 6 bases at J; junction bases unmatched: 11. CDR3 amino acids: CASSYGTGGISSQPQHF. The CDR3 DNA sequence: TGTGCCAGCTCATATGGGACAGGGGGCATCAGTAGTCAGCCCCAGCATTTT.

CDR3 sequence (DNA): TGTGCCAGCAGCCGGGATGATGAAAAACTGTTTTTT. Translated: CASSRDDEKLFF. The chain recombines TRBV7-2 with TRBJ1-4; the D is unclear. The CDR3 totals 12 residues. Trimming pared 5 bases from V and 6 bases from J, leaving 7 bases between. Germline CDR1 and CDR2: SGHTA and FQGNSA.

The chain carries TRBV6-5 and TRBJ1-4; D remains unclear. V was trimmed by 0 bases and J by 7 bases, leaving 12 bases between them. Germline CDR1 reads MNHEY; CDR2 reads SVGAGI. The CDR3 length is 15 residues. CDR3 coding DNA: TGTGCCAGCAGTTACTCGGGAATCGAGTCTGAAAAACTGTTTTTT. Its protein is CASSYSGIESEKLFF.

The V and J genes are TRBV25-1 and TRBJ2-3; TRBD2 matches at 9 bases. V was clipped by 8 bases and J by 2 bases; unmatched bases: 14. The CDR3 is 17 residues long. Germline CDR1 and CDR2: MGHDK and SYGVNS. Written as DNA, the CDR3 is TGTGCCAGCGGCCCCATAGCGGGGGCCTACGACACAGATACGCAGTATTTT. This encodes CASGPIAGAYDTDTQYF.

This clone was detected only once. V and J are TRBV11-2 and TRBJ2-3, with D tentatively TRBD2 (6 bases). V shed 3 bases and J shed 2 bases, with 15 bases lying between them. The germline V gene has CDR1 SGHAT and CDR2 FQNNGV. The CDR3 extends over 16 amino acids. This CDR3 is CASSFMTGDSTDTQYF. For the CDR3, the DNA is TGTGCCAGCAGCTTCATGACTGGGGACTCCACAGATACGCAGTATTTT.

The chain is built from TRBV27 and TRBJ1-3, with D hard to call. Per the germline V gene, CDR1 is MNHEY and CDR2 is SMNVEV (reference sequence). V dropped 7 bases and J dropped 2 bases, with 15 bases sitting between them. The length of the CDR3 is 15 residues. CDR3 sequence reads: CASMPLGTPGNTIYF. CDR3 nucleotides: TGTGCCAGCATGCCCTTGGGTACCCCTGGAAACACCATATATTTT.

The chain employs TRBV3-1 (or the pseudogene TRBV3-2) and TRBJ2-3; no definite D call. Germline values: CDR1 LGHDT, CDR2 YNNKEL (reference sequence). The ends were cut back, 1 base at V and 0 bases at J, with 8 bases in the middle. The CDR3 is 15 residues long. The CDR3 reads CASSQVSTSTDTQYF. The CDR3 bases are TGTGCCAGCAGCCAAGTTTCAACTAGCACAGATACGCAGTATTTT.

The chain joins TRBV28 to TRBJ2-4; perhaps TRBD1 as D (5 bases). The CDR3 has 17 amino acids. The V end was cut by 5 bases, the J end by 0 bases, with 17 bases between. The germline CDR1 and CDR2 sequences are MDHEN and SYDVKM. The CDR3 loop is CASSHLETALAKNIQYF. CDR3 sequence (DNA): TGTGCCAGCAGTCACCTGGAGACAGCTCTAGCCAAAAACATTCAGTACTTC.

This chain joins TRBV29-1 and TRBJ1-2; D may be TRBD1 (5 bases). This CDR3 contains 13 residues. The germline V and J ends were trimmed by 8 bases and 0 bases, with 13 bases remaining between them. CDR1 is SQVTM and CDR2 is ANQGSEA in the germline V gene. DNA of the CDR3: TGCAGCCAGAGAGGGGCGGCTAACTATGGCTACACCTTC. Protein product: CSQRGAANYGYTF.

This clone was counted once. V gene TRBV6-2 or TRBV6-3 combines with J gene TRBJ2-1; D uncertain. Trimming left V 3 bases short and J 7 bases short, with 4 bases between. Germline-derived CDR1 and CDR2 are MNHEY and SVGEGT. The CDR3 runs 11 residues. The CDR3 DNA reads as TGTGCCAGCAGTTATCCAAATGAGCAGTTCTTC. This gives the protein CASSYPNEQFF.

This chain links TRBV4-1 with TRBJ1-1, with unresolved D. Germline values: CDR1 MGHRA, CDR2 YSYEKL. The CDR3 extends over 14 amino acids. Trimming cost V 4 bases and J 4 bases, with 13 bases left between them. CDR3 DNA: TGCGCCAGCAGCCTCCTCTCGGACGGCACTGAAGCTTTCTTT. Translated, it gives CASSLLSDGTEAFF.

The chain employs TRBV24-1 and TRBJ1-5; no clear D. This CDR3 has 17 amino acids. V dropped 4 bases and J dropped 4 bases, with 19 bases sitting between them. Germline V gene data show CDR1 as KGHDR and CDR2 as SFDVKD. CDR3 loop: CATSDHSVGGGNQPQHF. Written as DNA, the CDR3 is TGTGCCACCAGTGACCATTCTGTGGGTGGAGGGAATCAGCCCCAGCATTTT.

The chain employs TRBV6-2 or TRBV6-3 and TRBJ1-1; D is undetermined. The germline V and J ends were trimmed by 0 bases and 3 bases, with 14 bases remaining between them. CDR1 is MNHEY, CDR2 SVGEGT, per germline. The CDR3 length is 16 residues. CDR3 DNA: TGTGCCAGCAGTTACTCGACACAGCGGAGGGACACTGAAGCTTTCTTT. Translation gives CASSYSTQRRDTEAFF.

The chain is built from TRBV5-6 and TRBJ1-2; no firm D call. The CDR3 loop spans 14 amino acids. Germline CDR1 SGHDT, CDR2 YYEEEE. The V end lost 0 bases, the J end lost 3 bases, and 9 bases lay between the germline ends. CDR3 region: CASSLGRGYYGYTF. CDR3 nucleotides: TGTGCCAGCAGCTTGGGACGCGGTTACTATGGCTACACCTTC.